The entry below gives a single TCR beta chain sequence along with its context. The CDR3 sequence is 13 residues long. Trimming cost V 4 bases and J 0 bases, with 7 bases left between them. Germline assignment: CDR1 SQVTM and CDR2 ANQGSEA. Seattle patients were enrolled while actively infected and followed longitudinally. The source of the sample is a study of blood T cell repertoires in COVID-19. Produced via immunoSEQ multiplex PCR; TCRdb's table is partial and in-frame only. The sample has over 400,000 clones, about 89% seen once. The rearrangement links TRBV29-1 to TRBJ2-1, with a possible D match to TRBD1 (5 bases). This TCR derives from a woman between 45 and 60 years old with COVID-19, enrolled during active disease. The sample consisted of peripheral blood. The CDR3, as DNA: TGCAGCGTTGGACAGTCCTCCTACAATGAGCAGTTCTTC. Amino acid sequence: CSVGQSSYNEQFF.